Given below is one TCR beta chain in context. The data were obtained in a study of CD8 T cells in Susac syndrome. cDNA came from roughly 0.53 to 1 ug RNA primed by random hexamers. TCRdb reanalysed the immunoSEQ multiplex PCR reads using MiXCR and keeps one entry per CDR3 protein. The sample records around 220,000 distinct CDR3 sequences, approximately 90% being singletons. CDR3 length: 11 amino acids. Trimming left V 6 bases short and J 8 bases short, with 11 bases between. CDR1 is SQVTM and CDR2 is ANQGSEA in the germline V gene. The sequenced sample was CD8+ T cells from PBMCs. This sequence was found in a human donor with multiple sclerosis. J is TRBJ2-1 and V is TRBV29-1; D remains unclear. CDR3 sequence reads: CSVGYWDEQFF. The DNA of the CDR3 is TGCAGCGTGGGTTATTGGGATGAGCAGTTCTTC.